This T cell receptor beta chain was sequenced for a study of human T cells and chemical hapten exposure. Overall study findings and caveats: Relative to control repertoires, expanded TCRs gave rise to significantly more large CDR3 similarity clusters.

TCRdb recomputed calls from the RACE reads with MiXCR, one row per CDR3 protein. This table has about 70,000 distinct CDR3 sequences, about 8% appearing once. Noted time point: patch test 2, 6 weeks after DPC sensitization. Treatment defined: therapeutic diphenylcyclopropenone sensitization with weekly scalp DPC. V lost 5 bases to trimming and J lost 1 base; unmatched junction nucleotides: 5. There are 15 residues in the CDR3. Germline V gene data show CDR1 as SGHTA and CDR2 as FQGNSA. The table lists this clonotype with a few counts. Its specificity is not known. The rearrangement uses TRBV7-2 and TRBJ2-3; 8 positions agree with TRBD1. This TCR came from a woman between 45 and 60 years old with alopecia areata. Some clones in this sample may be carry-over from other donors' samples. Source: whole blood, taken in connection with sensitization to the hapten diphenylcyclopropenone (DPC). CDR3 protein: CASSLQGEGTDTQYF. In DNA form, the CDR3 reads TGTGCCAGCAGCCTACAGGGGGAGGGCACAGATACGCAGTATTTT. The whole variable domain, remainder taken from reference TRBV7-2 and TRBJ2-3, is GAGVSQSPSNKVTEKGKDVELRCDPISGHTALYWYRQSLGQGLEFLIYFQGNSAPDKSGLPSDRFSAERTGGSVSTLTIQRTQQEDSAVYLCASSLQGEGTDTQYFGPGTRLTVL.